This T cell receptor (beta chain) is from a study of CD4 T cells in relation to SARS-CoV-2 and coronaviruses. For the study at large: After 10 to 11 days of antigen culture, PBMC TCR beta CDR3s were sequenced.

The unexposed donors gave CD4+ T cells in 2011-2018, prior to COVID-19. Isolation of CD4+ T cells took place after roughly nine days in culture. Generated by immunoSEQ multiplex PCR, the TCRdb table keeps only in-frame clones and is missing some. The sample consists of 27,000 or so clones, 70% to 80% of them appearing once. Germline V CDR1 and CDR2: DFQATT, SNEGSKA (reference sequence). V dropped 5 bases and J dropped 7 bases, with 11 bases sitting between them. There are 11 residues in the CDR3. This clone came up once. Its cognate antigen is unknown. The source material was CD4+ T cells from PBMCs, cultured in vitro. The chain employs TRBV20-1 and TRBJ2-5; the D gene is possibly TRBD2 (5 bases). The sequence was obtained from a human donor in good health. The CDR3 bases are TGCAGTGCTCACCCCGAGGGGACCCAGTACTTC. Protein product: CSAHPEGTQYF.